This TCR beta chain was captured in a study of blood T cell repertoires in COVID-19. This clone was found a few times. The CDR3 contains 13 residues. CDR1 and CDR2 from the germline V gene are LNHDA and SQIVND (reference sequence). Trimming took off 5 bases at V and 7 bases at J, with 14 bases between the two ends. Assay: immunoSEQ multiplex PCR; the TCRdb copy retains only in-frame clones and omits some. The sample lists about 190,000 clones, roughly 80% occurring once. The sequence came from a man aged 50-59 years who had recovered from COVID-19. The chain couples TRBV19 to TRBJ1-1; D is unresolved. The sequenced material came from peripheral blood. CDR3: CASSVTAGVEAFF. As DNA, the CDR3 is TGTGCCAGTAGTGTCACGGCAGGTGTTGAAGCTTTCTTT.